This entry lists 2 T cell receptor beta chains sequenced from one sample in a study of identical twins. TCRdb recomputed calls from the 5' RACE reads with MiXCR, one row per CDR3 protein. The repertoire holds 500,000 to 650,000 distinct CDR3 sequences, with around 24% as singletons. In addition, the sample was reused for a study of yellow fever vaccine responses in identical twins.

The sequenced material came from CD4+ T cells sorted from blood. The receptors were sampled from a woman aged 18 to 35 in good health.

This clonotype came up a few times. This chain joins TRBV6-1 and TRBJ2-1; 8 bases align to TRBD1. The length of the CDR3 is 15 residues. Germline V gene sequence: CDR1 MNHNS, CDR2 SASEGT. With 5 bases clipped from V and 4 bases from J, the junction kept 7 bases outside the gene matches. The CDR3: CASSPGQVIYNEQFF. The DNA of the CDR3 is TGTGCCAGCAGTCCGGGACAGGTTATATACAATGAGCAGTTCTTC.

The chain couples TRBV4-2 to TRBJ2-3; 9 bases map to TRBD1. The CDR3 is made up of 18 amino acids. Germline loops: CDR1 LGHNA, CDR2 YNFKEQ. Losses at the gene ends were 4 bases for V and 2 bases for J; bases not matched to a gene: 13. In DNA form, the CDR3 reads TGTGCCAGCAGCCTCGCCAACGGACAGGGGCCAAACACAGATACGCAGTATTTT. This encodes CASSLANGQGPNTDTQYF.